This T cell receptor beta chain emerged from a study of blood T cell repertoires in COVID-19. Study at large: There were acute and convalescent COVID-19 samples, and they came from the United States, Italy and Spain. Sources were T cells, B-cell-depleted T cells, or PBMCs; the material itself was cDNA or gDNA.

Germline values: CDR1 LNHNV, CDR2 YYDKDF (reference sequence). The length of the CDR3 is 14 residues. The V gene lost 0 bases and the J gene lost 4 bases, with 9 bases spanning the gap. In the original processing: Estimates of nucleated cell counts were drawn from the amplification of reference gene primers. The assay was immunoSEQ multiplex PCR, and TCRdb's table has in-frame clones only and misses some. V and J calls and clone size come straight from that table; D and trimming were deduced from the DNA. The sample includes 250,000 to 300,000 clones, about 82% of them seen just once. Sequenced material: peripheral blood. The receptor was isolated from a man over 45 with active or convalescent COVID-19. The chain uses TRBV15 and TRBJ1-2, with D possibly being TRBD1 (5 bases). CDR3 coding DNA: TGTGCCACCAGCAGAGAAGAAAGGGGCTATGGCTACACCTTC. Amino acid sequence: CATSREERGYGYTF.